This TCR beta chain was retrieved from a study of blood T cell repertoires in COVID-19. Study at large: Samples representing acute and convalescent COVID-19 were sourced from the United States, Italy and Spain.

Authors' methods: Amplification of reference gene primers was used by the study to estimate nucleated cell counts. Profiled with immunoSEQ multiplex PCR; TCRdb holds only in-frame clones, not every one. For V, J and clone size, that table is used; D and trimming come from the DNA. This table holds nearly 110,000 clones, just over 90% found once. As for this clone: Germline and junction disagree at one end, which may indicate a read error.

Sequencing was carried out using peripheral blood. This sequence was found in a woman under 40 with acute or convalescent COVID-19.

CDR3 sequence: CAWRDGGEGFF. The CDR3 nucleotides are TGTGCCTGGAGAGACGGGGGTGAAGGTTTCTTT. The rearrangement links TRBV30 to TRBJ1-1; weak D call: TRBD1 (5 bases). There are 11 residues in the CDR3. Germline V gene data show CDR1 as GTSNPN and CDR2 as SVGIG (reference sequence).